This TCR beta chain was sequenced during a study of cytomegalovirus exposure and HLA in healthy donors. Overall study findings and caveats: While the bulk of TCR sequences proved rare, some public TCRs turned up in many donors. Cytomegalovirus-associated status was assigned to approximately 160 TCR beta chains. A cluster of highly shared sequence variants was likely a sequencing artifact. Common viral pathogens seemed, in a later analysis, to connect with several of the most significant clusters.

The CDR3 length is 16 residues. V was clipped by 0 bases and J by 2 bases; unmatched bases: 2. Germline CDR1 is LGHNA and CDR2 is YNFKEQ. 13 Jbeta primers and 60 Vbeta primers were used for the PCR. The assay was immunoSEQ multiplex PCR, and TCRdb's table has in-frame clones only and misses some. Altogether 150,000 to 200,000 clones are present, about 79% being singletons, with the ten largest covering 11% to 15%. A note on this clone: Its antigen remains unknown.

The sequence came from a man aged 45-65 years in good health and CMV-seropositive. The sequenced material came from PBMCs. The chain combines TRBV4-2 with TRBJ2-1; 9 bases map to TRBD2. The CDR3 here is CASSQDGGGAYNEQFF. CDR3 in DNA: TGTGCCAGCAGCCAAGATGGCGGGGGGGCCTACAATGAGCAGTTCTTC.